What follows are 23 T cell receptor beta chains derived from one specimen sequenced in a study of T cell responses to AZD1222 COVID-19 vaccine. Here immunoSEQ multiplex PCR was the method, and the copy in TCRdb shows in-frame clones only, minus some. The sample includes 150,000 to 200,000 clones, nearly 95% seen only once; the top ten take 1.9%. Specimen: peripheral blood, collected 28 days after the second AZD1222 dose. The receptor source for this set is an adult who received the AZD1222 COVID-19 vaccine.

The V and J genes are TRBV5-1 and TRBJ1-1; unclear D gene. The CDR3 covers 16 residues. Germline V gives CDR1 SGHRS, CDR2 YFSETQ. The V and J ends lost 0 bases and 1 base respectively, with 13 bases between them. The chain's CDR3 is CASSLGPWAANTEAFF. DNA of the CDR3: TGCGCCAGCAGCTTGGGCCCCTGGGCGGCGAACACTGAAGCTTTCTTT.

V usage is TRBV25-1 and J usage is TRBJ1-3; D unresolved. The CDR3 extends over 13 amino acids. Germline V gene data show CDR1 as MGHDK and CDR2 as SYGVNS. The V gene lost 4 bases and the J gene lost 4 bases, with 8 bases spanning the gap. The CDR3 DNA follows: TGTGCCAGCAGTGCGGATACCGGAAACACCATATATTTT. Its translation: CASSADTGNTIYF.

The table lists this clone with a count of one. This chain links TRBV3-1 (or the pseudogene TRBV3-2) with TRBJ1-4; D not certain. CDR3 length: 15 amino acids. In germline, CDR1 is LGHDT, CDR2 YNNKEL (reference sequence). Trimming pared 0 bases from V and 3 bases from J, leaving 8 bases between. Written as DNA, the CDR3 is TGTGCCAGCAGCCAAGAACCGGCAGCTAATGAAAAACTGTTTTTT. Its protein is CASSQEPAANEKLFF.

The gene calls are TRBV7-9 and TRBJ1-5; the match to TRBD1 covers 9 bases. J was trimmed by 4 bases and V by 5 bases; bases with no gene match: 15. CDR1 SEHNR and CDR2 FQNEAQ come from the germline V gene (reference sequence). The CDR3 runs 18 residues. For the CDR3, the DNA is TGTGCCAGCAGCGACGGACAGGGGAGGGGACTACGAAATCAGCCCCAGCATTTT. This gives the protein CASSDGQGRGLRNQPQHF.

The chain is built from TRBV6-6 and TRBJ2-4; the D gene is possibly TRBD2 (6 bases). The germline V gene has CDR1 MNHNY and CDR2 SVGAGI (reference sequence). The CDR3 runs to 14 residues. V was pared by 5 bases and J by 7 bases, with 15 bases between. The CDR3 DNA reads TGTGCCAGCAGTCACCGCAGTGGGGGGAACATTCAGTACTTC. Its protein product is CASSHRSGGNIQYF.

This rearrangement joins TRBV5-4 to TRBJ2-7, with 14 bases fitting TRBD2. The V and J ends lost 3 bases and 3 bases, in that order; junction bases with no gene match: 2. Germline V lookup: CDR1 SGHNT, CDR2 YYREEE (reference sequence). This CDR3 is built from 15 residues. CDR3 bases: TGTGCCAGCAGCTGGGGGACTAGCGGGAGCTACGAGCAGTACTTC. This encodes CASSWGTSGSYEQYF.

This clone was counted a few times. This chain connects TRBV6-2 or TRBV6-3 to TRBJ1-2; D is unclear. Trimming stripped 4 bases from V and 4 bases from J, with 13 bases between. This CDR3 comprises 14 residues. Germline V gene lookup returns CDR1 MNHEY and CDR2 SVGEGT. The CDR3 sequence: CASSFMTGIYGYTF. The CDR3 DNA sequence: TGTGCCAGCAGTTTCATGACGGGGATCTATGGCTACACCTTC.

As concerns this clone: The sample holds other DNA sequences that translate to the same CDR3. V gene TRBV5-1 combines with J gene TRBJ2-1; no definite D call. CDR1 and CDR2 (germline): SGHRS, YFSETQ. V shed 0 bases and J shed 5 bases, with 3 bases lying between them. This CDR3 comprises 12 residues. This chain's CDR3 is CASSLGDNEQFF. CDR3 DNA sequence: TGCGCCAGCAGCTTGGGGGACAATGAGCAGTTCTTC. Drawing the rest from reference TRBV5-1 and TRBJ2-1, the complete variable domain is KAGVTQTPRYLIKTRGQQVTLSCSPISGHRSVSWYQQTPGQGLQFLFEYFSETQRNKGNFPGRFSGRQFSNSRSEMNVSTLELGDSALYLCASSLGDNEQFFGPGTRLTVL.

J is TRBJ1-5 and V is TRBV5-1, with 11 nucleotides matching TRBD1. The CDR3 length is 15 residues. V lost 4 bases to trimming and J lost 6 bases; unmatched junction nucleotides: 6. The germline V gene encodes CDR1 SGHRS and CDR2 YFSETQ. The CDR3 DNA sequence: TGCGCCAGCAGCCCCGGGACAGGGGGACGTCAGCCCCAGCATTTT. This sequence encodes CASSPGTGGRQPQHF.

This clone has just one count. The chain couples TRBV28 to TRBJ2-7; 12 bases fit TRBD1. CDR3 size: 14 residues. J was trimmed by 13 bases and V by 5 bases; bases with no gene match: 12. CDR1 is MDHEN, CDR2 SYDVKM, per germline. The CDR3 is CASSVPGQGARDYF. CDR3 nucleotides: TGTGCCAGCAGTGTACCGGGACAGGGGGCGCGGGACTACTTC.

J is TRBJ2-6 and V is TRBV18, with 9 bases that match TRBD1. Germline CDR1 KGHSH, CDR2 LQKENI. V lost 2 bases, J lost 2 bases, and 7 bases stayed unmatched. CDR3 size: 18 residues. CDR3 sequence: CASSPGTGSLTGANVLTF. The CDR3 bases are TGTGCCAGCTCACCAGGGACAGGGAGTCTTACTGGGGCCAACGTCCTGACTTTC.

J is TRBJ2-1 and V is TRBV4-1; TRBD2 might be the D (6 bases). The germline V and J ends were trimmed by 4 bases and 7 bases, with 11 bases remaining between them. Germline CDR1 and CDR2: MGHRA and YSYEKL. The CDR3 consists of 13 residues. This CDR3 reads CASSLVAENEQFF. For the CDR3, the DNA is TGCGCCAGCAGCCTAGTAGCGGAGAATGAGCAGTTCTTC.

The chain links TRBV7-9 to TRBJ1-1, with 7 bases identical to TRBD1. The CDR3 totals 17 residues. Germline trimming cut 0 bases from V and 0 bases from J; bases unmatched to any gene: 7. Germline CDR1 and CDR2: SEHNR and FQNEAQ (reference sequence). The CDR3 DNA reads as TGTGCCAGCAGCTTAGCTCGGGACAGTTTCATGAACACTGAAGCTTTCTTT. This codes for CASSLARDSFMNTEAFF. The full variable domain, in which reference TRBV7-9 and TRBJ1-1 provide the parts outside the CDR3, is DTGVSQNPRHKITKRGQNVTFRCDPISEHNRLYWYRQTLGQGPEFLTYFQNEAQLEKSRLLSDRFSAERPKGSFSTLEIQRTEQGDSAMYLCASSLARDSFMNTEAFFGQGTRLTVV.

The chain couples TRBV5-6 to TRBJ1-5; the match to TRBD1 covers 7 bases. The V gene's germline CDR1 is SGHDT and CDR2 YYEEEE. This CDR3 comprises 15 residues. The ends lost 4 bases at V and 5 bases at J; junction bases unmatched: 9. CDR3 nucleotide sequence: TGTGCCAGCAGCCCCTGGGACAGAGCGTATCAGCCCCAGCATTTT. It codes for CASSPWDRAYQPQHF.

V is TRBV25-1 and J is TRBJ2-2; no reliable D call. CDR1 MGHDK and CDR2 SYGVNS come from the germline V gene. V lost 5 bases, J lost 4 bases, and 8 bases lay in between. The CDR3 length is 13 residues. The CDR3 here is CASSLMSTGELFF. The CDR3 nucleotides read TGTGCCAGCAGTCTAATGTCCACCGGGGAGCTGTTTTTT.

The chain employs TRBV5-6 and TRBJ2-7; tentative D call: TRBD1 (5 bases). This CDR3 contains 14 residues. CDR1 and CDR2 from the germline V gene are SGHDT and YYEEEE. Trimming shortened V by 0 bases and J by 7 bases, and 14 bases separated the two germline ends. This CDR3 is CASSLVQGVGEQYF. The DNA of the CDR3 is TGTGCCAGCAGCTTGGTTCAGGGCGTCGGTGAGCAGTACTTC. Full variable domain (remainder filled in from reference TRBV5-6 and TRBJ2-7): DAGVTQSPTHLIKTRGQQVTLRCSPKSGHDTVSWYQQALGQGPQFIFQYYEEEERQRGNFPDRFSGHQFPNYSSELNVNALLLGDSALYLCASSLVQGVGEQYFGPGTRLTVT.

The CDR3 DNA reads TGTGCCAGCAGTTACTCTCAATCACCCCTCCACTTT. Translating gives CASSYSQSPLHF. V gene TRBV6-5 combines with J gene TRBJ1-6, with D hard to call. Looked up from germline, CDR1 is MNHEY and CDR2 is SVGAGI. This CDR3 comprises 12 residues. Trimming removed 0 bases at V and 10 bases at J, with 4 bases between.

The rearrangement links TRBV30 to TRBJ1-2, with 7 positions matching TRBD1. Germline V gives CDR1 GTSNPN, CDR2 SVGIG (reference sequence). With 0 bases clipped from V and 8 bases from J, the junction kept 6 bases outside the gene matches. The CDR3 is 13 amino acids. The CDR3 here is CAWSVGPGGGYTF. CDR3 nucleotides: TGTGCCTGGAGTGTAGGGCCAGGGGGAGGCTACACCTTC. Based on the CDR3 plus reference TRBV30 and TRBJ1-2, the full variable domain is SQTIHQWPATLVQPVGSPLSLECTVEGTSNPNLYWYRQAAGRGLQLLFYSVGIGQISSEVPQNLSASRPQDRQFILSSKKLLLSDSGFYLCAWSVGPGGGYTFGSGTRLTVV.

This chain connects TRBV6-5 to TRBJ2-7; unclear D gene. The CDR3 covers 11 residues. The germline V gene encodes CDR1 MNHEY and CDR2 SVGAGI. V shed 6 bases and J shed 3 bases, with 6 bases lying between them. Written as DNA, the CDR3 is TGTGCCAGCAGCGGCGGCTACGAGCAGTACTTC. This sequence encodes CASSGGYEQYF.

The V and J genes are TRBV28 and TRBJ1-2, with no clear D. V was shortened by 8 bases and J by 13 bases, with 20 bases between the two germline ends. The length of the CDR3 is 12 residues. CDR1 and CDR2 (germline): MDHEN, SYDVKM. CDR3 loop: CASQLNAVSATF. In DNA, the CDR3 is TGTGCCAGCCAACTAAATGCGGTCTCCGCCACCTTC.

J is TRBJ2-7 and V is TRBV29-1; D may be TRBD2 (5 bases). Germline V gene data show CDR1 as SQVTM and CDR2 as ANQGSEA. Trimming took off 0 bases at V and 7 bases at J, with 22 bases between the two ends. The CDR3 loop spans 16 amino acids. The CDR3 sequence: CSVEDPSRSRPGEQYF. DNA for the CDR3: TGCAGCGTTGAAGATCCCTCGCGGTCCCGGCCGGGGGAGCAGTACTTC.

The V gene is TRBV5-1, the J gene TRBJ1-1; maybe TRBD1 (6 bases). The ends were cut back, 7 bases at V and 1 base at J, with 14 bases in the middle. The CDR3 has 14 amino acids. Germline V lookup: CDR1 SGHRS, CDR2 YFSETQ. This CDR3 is CASSALQGNTEAFF. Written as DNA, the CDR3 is TGCGCCAGCTCGGCTTTACAGGGGAACACTGAAGCTTTCTTT.

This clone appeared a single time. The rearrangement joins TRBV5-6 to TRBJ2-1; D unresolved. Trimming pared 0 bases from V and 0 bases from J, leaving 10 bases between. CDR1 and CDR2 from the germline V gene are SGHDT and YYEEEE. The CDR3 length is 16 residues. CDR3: CASSLDAGSSYNEQFF. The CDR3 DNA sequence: TGTGCCAGCAGCTTGGATGCAGGTAGCTCCTACAATGAGCAGTTCTTC.